Below are 30 T cell receptor beta chains sequenced from a single sample in a study of shared clonotypes between healthy human individuals. Clones were sequenced by immunoSEQ multiplex PCR, and TCRdb holds only the in-frame ones, with some missing. This table has 400,000 or so clones, 90% to 97% appearing once. What was sequenced was memory CD8+ T cells sorted from blood. Indicated subset: CD45RO+ cells pooled with CCR7-negative TemRA cells. The origin of the receptors is a young man in good health.

V gene TRBV4-1 combines with J gene TRBJ2-1; 9 bases are a match to TRBD1. This CDR3 has 16 amino acids. Germline V gene lookup returns CDR1 MGHRA and CDR2 YSYEKL. V gave up 1 base and J gave up 4 bases; unmatched junction bases: 5. The CDR3 DNA is TGCGCCAGCAGCCAAGGACCGGGACAGGGATACAATGAGCAGTTCTTC. It is translated as CASSQGPGQGYNEQFF.

The chain has TRBV10-1 and TRBJ2-7, with 7 bases matching TRBD2. CDR3 length: 13 residues. Germline loops: CDR1 WNHNN, CDR2 SYGVQD (reference sequence). Trimming cost V 5 bases and J 1 base; bases outside gene matches: 2. The CDR3 here is CASSSGMSYEQYF. In DNA form, the CDR3 reads TGCGCCAGCAGTAGCGGGATGTCCTACGAGCAGTACTTC.

This clone was seen only once. The genes are TRBV11-3 and TRBJ1-3; 12 positions agree with TRBD2. The DNA end favors TRBJ2-2, so the J call may be wrong. CDR1 and CDR2 from the germline V gene are SGHNT and YENEEA. The CDR3 length is 20 residues. The CDR3 nucleotides are TGTGCCAGCAGCTTAGATTCGTGGACTAGCGGGAAAACGAACACCGGGGAGCTGTTTTTT. Residues: CASSLDSWTSGKTNTGELFF.

The chain has TRBV5-1 and TRBJ2-7; maybe TRBD2 (5 bases). In germline, CDR1 is SGHRS, CDR2 YFSETQ. This CDR3 comprises 14 residues. V gave up 0 bases and J gave up 6 bases, with 13 bases separating them. The CDR3 region is CASSLGTARGEQYF. Written as DNA, the CDR3 is TGCGCCAGCAGCTTGGGTACCGCCCGGGGCGAGCAGTACTTC.

The chain employs TRBV5-1 and TRBJ2-5; the D is unclear. Per the germline V gene, CDR1 is SGHRS and CDR2 is YFSETQ. The CDR3 extends over 13 amino acids. V was trimmed by 2 bases and J by 3 bases, leaving 8 bases between them. The CDR3 reads CASSFGQKETQYF. CDR3 in DNA: TGCGCCAGCAGCTTTGGTCAGAAAGAGACCCAGTACTTC.

The V gene is TRBV7-9, the J gene TRBJ1-5; D remains unclear. From germline, CDR1 is SEHNR and CDR2 FQNEAQ (reference sequence). There are 12 residues in the CDR3. The V end lost 4 bases, the J end lost 6 bases, and 7 bases lay between the germline ends. CDR3 nucleotides: TGTGCCAGCAGCTCAGGTTTTCAGCCCCAGCATTTT. Translation gives CASSSGFQPQHF. Complete variable domain (other parts from reference TRBV7-9 and TRBJ1-5): DTGVSQNPRHKITKRGQNVTFRCDPISEHNRLYWYRQTLGQGPEFLTYFQNEAQLEKSRLLSDRFSAERPKGSFSTLEIQRTEQGDSAMYLCASSSGFQPQHFGDGTRLSIL.

The V gene is TRBV7-9, the J gene TRBJ2-1, with a tentative D call TRBD2 (6 bases). There are 17 residues in the CDR3. The V gene's germline CDR1 is SEHNR and CDR2 FQNEAQ (reference sequence). Trimming took 2 bases from V and 3 from J, leaving 17 bases between them. The CDR3 nucleotides are TGTGCCAGCAGCTTATGGGGAGTGGGAGGAGTCTACAATGAGCAGTTCTTC. Translating gives CASSLWGVGGVYNEQFF.

The chain links TRBV19 to TRBJ2-2, with 8 bases lining up with TRBD2. The V segment lost 2 bases and the J segment 4 bases; nucleotides outside the gene matches: 9. This CDR3 region has 17 residues. The germline V gene has CDR1 LNHDA and CDR2 SQIVND (reference sequence). The CDR3 is CASSIRRAGDSTGELFF. The CDR3 nucleotides read TGTGCCAGTAGTATACGTCGAGCGGGAGACTCCACCGGGGAGCTGTTTTTT. The full variable domain, completed using reference TRBV19 and TRBJ2-2, is DGGITQSPKYLFRKEGQNVTLSCEQNLNHDAMYWYRQDPGQGLRLIYYSQIVNDFQKGDIAEGYSVSREKKESFPLTVTSAQKNPTAFYLCASSIRRAGDSTGELFFGEGSRLTVL.

The V gene is TRBV5-1, the J gene TRBJ2-4; 9 nucleotides agree with TRBD1. The CDR3 is made up of 14 amino acids. Germline assignment: CDR1 SGHRS and CDR2 YFSETQ. J lost 7 bases, V lost 0 bases, and 2 bases had no gene match. In nucleotides, the CDR3 is TGCGCCAGCAGCTTGGACAGGGGGCGCAACATTCAGTACTTC. Protein product: CASSLDRGRNIQYF.

This chain connects TRBV5-4 to TRBJ2-5, with 8 bases identical to TRBD2. The CDR3 covers 17 residues. The germline V gene has CDR1 SGHNT and CDR2 YYREEE (reference sequence). V dropped 4 bases and J dropped 5; count of bases not matched to a gene: 16. CDR3 protein: CASSPSPGGGTWETQYF. DNA for the CDR3: TGTGCCAGCAGCCCGTCCCCTGGCGGGGGGACGTGGGAGACCCAGTACTTC.

The J gene is TRBJ1-1, the V gene TRBV18, with TRBD1 matching over 10 bases. Trimming cost V 1 base and J 6 bases; bases outside gene matches: 5. The CDR3 spans 15 residues. From germline, CDR1 is KGHSH and CDR2 LQKENI. Written as DNA, the CDR3 is TGTGCCAGCTCACCACGGACAGGGGGTATCGCTGAAGCTTTCTTT. Its translation is CASSPRTGGIAEAFF.

V is TRBV27 and J is TRBJ2-7; D assignment may be TRBD1 or TRBD2 (6 bases each). CDR3 length equals 15 residues. Germline V gene sequence: CDR1 MNHEY, CDR2 SMNVEV (reference sequence). Deletions cut 8 bases from V and 4 bases from J, with 21 bases between. The CDR3 sequence is CASSRGRRWGYEQYF. The CDR3 region has the DNA TGTGCCAGCTCTAGGGGGAGGCGCTGGGGTTACGAGCAGTACTTC.

The V and J genes are TRBV5-6 and TRBJ1-2; no clear D gene. The germline CDR1 and CDR2 sequences are SGHDT and YYEEEE. Between the trimmed V and J ends, which lost 3 bases and 3 bases, there was a span of 6 bases. The CDR3 has 12 amino acids. This chain's CDR3 is CASSSQYYGYTF. The CDR3 DNA reads TGTGCCAGCAGCTCCCAATACTATGGCTACACCTTC.

V usage is TRBV10-2 and J usage is TRBJ2-1; 8 bases fit TRBD2. The V segment lost 6 bases and the J segment 4 bases; nucleotides outside the gene matches: 5. The CDR3 spans 14 residues. The germline V gene encodes CDR1 WSHSY and CDR2 SAAADI. CDR3 in amino acids: CASRAVAGYNEQFF. The CDR3 region has the DNA TGCGCCAGCAGAGCGGTAGCGGGGTACAATGAGCAGTTCTTC.

This sequence joins TRBV4-1 and TRBJ2-1; D gene uncertain. CDR1 and CDR2 (germline): MGHRA, YSYEKL. Trimming stripped 3 bases from V and 0 bases from J, with 12 bases between. The length of the CDR3 is 16 residues. This CDR3 reads CASSQFPASSYNEQFF. The CDR3 DNA reads as TGCGCCAGCAGCCAGTTTCCCGCAAGCTCCTACAATGAGCAGTTCTTC.

This chain connects TRBV9 to TRBJ2-7; D unresolved. This CDR3 spans 15 amino acids. CDR1 is SGDLS, CDR2 YYNGEE, per germline. V was trimmed by 3 bases and J by 4 bases, leaving 17 bases between them. CDR3 loop: CASSAAPGTWYEQYF. The CDR3 DNA sequence: TGTGCCAGCAGCGCAGCCCCTGGCACCTGGTACGAGCAGTACTTC.

The chain employs TRBV30 and TRBJ2-5; 9 bases agree with TRBD1. Losses at the gene ends were 2 bases for V and 5 bases for J; bases not matched to a gene: 6. CDR3 length: 14 amino acids. Germline V gene sequence: CDR1 GTSNPN, CDR2 SVGIG (reference sequence). The CDR3: CAWSPRTGVETQYF. DNA for the CDR3: TGTGCCTGGAGTCCCCGGACAGGGGTGGAGACCCAGTACTTC.

The CDR3 loop is CASDGQGLYSPLHF. For the CDR3, the DNA is TGTGCCTCCGATGGTCAGGGACTGTACTCACCCCTCCACTTT. The chain uses TRBV6-1 and TRBJ1-6; perhaps TRBD1 as D (5 bases). CDR1 is MNHNS and CDR2 is SASEGT in the germline V gene. The CDR3 loop spans 14 amino acids. The V and J ends lost 11 bases and 10 bases respectively, with 21 bases between them.

The gene calls are TRBV27 and TRBJ1-6; D unresolved. V lost 3 bases to trimming and J lost 10 bases, with 10 bases between them. The V gene's germline CDR1 is MNHEY and CDR2 SMNVEV (reference sequence). The CDR3 loop spans 13 amino acids. The CDR3 protein is CASSFWLRSPLHF. The CDR3 DNA reads as TGTGCCAGCAGTTTCTGGTTGAGGTCACCCCTCCACTTT.

The rearrangement links TRBV19 to TRBJ2-4; 11 positions match TRBD2. There are 20 residues in the CDR3. The germline CDR1 and CDR2 sequences are LNHDA and SQIVND (reference sequence). V shed 1 base and J 0 bases; nucleotides not matched to a gene: 11. CDR3 DNA: TGTGCCAGTAGTATAGCTACCTTAGCGGGAGGGAATTTAGCCAAAAACATTCAGTACTTC. Translated: CASSIATLAGGNLAKNIQYF.

V usage is TRBV7-9 and J usage is TRBJ2-4, with a tentative D call TRBD1 (5 bases). This CDR3 spans 15 amino acids. V gave up 3 bases and J gave up 4 bases, with 13 bases separating them. Germline assignment: CDR1 SEHNR and CDR2 FQNEAQ (reference sequence). CDR3 sequence: CASSLGRTVKNIQYF. CDR3 nucleotides: TGTGCCAGCAGCTTGGGGCGGACGGTTAAAAACATTCAGTACTTC.

The chain uses TRBV27 and TRBJ2-5, with D possibly TRBD1 on 8 matching bases. Trimming removed 5 bases from V and 5 bases from J, with 30 bases in between. The CDR3 loop spans 19 amino acids. Germline V gene sequence: CDR1 MNHEY, CDR2 SMNVEV (reference sequence). CDR3 coding DNA: TGTGCCAGCAGTCCTAAGGTGCAGGGGGCGGTAGCGGGTCGGGAGACCCAGTACTTC. Its protein is CASSPKVQGAVAGRETQYF.

The chain links TRBV4-1 to TRBJ2-7; D tentatively fits TRBD1 or TRBD2 (5 bases each). Between the trimmed V and J ends, which lost 1 base and 0 bases, there was a span of 13 bases. From germline, CDR1 is MGHRA and CDR2 YSYEKL. This CDR3 spans 16 amino acids. CDR3 sequence reads: CASSQGYGGISYEQYF. In DNA, the CDR3 is TGCGCCAGCAGCCAAGGGTATGGGGGAATCTCCTACGAGCAGTACTTC.

This chain uses TRBV11-1 with TRBJ2-1; tentatively, D is TRBD2 (5 bases). Per germline, CDR1 SGHAT and CDR2 FQDESV (reference sequence). V dropped 1 base and J dropped 0 bases, with 13 bases sitting between them. This CDR3 comprises 17 residues. CDR3 in DNA: TGTGCCAGCAGCTTAGTTTCTAGCCCCAGCTCCTACAATGAGCAGTTCTTC. Protein: CASSLVSSPSSYNEQFF.

This clone occurred once. J is TRBJ2-2 and V is TRBV6-5; maybe TRBD2 (6 bases). The CDR3 runs to 16 residues. CDR1 and CDR2 (germline): MNHEY, SVGAGI. V lost 4 bases and J lost 6, with 18 bases in between. The CDR3: CASSSVGTRLAGELFF. The CDR3 DNA reads as TGTGCCAGCAGTTCGGTGGGCACGAGACTAGCCGGGGAGCTGTTTTTT.

V is TRBV4-1 and J is TRBJ2-1; possible D gene TRBD2, 6 bases. CDR1 is MGHRA and CDR2 is YSYEKL in the germline V gene. The CDR3 is 14 amino acids. The V gene lost 1 base and the J gene lost 10 bases, with 14 bases spanning the gap. The CDR3 loop reads CASSQAGTPNEQFF. In nucleotides, the CDR3 is TGCGCCAGCAGCCAAGCCGGGACTCCAAACGAGCAGTTCTTC.

The CDR3 spells CAWSTPTSPEQYF. DNA for the CDR3: TGTGCCTGGAGTACACCGACTAGCCCCGAGCAGTACTTC. This rearrangement joins TRBV30 to TRBJ2-7; 7 nucleotides agree with TRBD2. The ends lost 2 bases at V and 6 bases at J; junction bases unmatched: 7. The germline CDR1 and CDR2 sequences are GTSNPN and SVGIG (reference sequence). This CDR3 comprises 13 residues.

The chain recombines TRBV5-1 with TRBJ2-1, with D tentatively TRBD1 or TRBD2 (6 bases each). Germline values: CDR1 SGHRS, CDR2 YFSETQ. V lost 2 bases to trimming and J lost 4 bases, with 16 bases between them. The CDR3 loop spans 16 amino acids. The CDR3 nucleotides are TGCGCCAGCAGCTTTCTCACTGGAGGGGGATACAATGAGCAGTTCTTC. Protein sequence: CASSFLTGGGYNEQFF.

This clone was picked up one time. This chain uses TRBV20-1 with TRBJ2-5; D is unclear. V shed 3 bases and J shed 5 bases, with 7 bases lying between them. The germline CDR1 and CDR2 sequences are DFQATT and SNEGSKA (reference sequence). The CDR3 covers 11 residues. The DNA for the CDR3 is TGCAGTGCTAGTAGGAGCGAGACCCAGTACTTC. This gives the protein CSASRSETQYF.

The rearrangement joins TRBV7-9 to TRBJ1-3; D possibly corresponds to TRBD1 (6 bases). The CDR3 is 15 residues long. CDR1 is SEHNR and CDR2 is FQNEAQ in the germline V gene (reference sequence). V was cut by 2 bases and J by 6 bases, with 14 bases left in between. The CDR3 region has the DNA TGTGCCAGCAGCTTACCCGGGGGCCCTGAAAACACCATATATTTT. This gives the protein CASSLPGGPENTIYF.